A selection of T cell receptor beta chains follows, all from one sample in a study of cytomegalovirus exposure and HLA in healthy donors. Here immunoSEQ multiplex PCR was the method, and the copy in TCRdb shows in-frame clones only, minus some. The profile covers 150,000 to 200,000 clones, with less than 85% appearing a single time and 4.3% taken by the ten largest. The sample taken for sequencing was PBMCs. These receptors were collected from a man aged 35-49 years in good health and CMV-seronegative. CDR3s include the opening cysteine and the closing phenylalanine or tryptophan. Fields, in order: clone size, D gene, J gene, V gene, CDR3 protein, CDR3 DNA. D genes are given only for firm matches. Size values are once, few and many counts, or a class for expanded clones, and some rows have none.

>once|NA|TRBJ1-2|TRBV7-2
CASSLNQAGSYGYTF
TGTGCCAGCAGCTTAAATCAGGCAGGAAGCTATGGCTACACCTTC
>few|NA|TRBJ2-2|TRBV4-1
CASSQVPQTNTGELFF
TGCGCCAGCAGCCAAGTCCCTCAGACGAACACCGGGGAGCTGTTTTTT
>NA|NA|TRBJ2-3|TRBV6-5
CASSLRSSLTDTQYF
TGTGCCAGCAGTTTAAGGTCTAGCCTGACAGATACGCAGTATTTT
>NA|NA|TRBJ2-1|TRBV12-5
CASGLVQGEGPYYNEQFF
TGTGCTAGTGGTTTGGTACAGGGAGAGGGACCTTATTACAATGAGCAGTTCTTC
>NA|TRBD2|TRBJ2-3|TRBV7-2
CASSQNLAGGRPDTQYF
TGTGCCAGCAGCCAAAACCTAGCGGGGGGTCGCCCAGATACGCAGTATTTT
>NA|TRBD1|TRBJ1-1|TRBV5-1
CASSLGQGAPEAFF
TGCGCCAGCAGCTTGGGGCAGGGGGCTCCTGAAGCTTTCTTT
>NA|NA|TRBJ2-1|TRBV7-7
CASSLVRGSYNEQFF
TGTGCTAGCAGCTTAGTTAGAGGGTCGTACAATGAGCAGTTCTTC
>NA|NA|TRBJ2-4|TRBV6-1
CASSHTWTALQYF
TGTGCCAGCAGCCATACCTGGACAGCACTACAGTACTTC
>NA|NA|TRBJ2-7|TRBV27
CASSLGRPYEQYF
TGTGCCAGCAGTTTAGGCAGGCCCTACGAGCAGTACTTC
>NA|NA|TRBJ2-1|TRBV5-1
CASSLGGSPDNEQFF
TGCGCCAGCAGCTTGGGGGGCTCCCCCGACAATGAGCAGTTCTTC
>NA|NA|TRBJ2-7|TRBV15
CATSTSGVSDEQYF
TGTGCCACCAGCACTTCAGGGGTTTCTGACGAGCAGTACTTC
>NA|TRBD2|TRBJ2-5|TRBV7-9
CASSSLAGGPETQYF
TGTGCCAGCAGCTCTTTAGCGGGGGGGCCTGAGACCCAGTACTTC
>once|NA|TRBJ2-7|TRBV7-9
CASSFGNRDHYEQYF
TGTGCCAGCAGCTTTGGGAACAGGGACCACTACGAGCAGTACTTC
>NA|NA|TRBJ2-5|TRBV9
CASSVGGPNEETQYF
TGTGCCAGCAGCGTGGGAGGTCCAAACGAAGAGACCCAGTACTTC
>NA|TRBD1|TRBJ2-6|TRBV14
CASSQTGQSGANVLTF
TGTGCCAGCAGCCAAACGGGACAGTCTGGGGCCAACGTCCTGACTTTC
>once|NA|TRBJ2-5|TRBV27
CASSLSSNEQETQYF
TGTGCCAGCAGTTTATCGTCGAATGAGCAAGAGACCCAGTACTTC
>NA|TRBD1|TRBJ1-2|TRBV5-6
CASTRGDGYTF
TGTGCCAGCACCAGGGGGGATGGCTACACCTTC
>NA|TRBD1|TRBJ2-5|TRBV7-6
CASSLLSPGQGLGETQYF
TGTGCCAGCAGCCTCCTAAGCCCGGGACAGGGTCTGGGGGAGACCCAGTACTTC
>NA|TRBD1|TRBJ1-6|TRBV2
CASSELDRADSPLHF
TGTGCCAGCAGTGAATTGGACAGGGCGGATTCACCCCTCCACTTT
>NA|NA|TRBJ2-1|TRBV19
CASSGGEQFF
TGTGCCAGTAGCGGGGGTGAGCAGTTCTTC
>NA|NA|TRBJ2-5|TRBV2
CASSDLTVQETQYF
TGTGCCAGCAGTGATCTCACTGTACAAGAGACCCAGTACTTC
>NA|NA|TRBJ2-1|TRBV4-3
CASSQDRGLSYNEQFF
TGCGCCAGCAGCCAAGATCGTGGACTATCCTACAATGAGCAGTTCTTC
>NA|NA|TRBJ1-1|TRBV10-3
CAITRDGVGIGLNTEAFF
TGTGCCATCACTCGGGATGGGGTAGGGATCGGGTTGAACACTGAAGCTTTCTTT
>once|NA|TRBJ1-2|TRBV10-3
CAISAQGQRASGYTF
TGTGCCATCAGTGCGCAGGGTCAGAGAGCAAGCGGCTACACCTTC
>NA|NA|TRBJ2-3|TRBV5-1
CASSLSRGADTQYF
TGCGCCAGCAGCTTATCGCGGGGAGCAGATACGCAGTATTTT
>NA|NA|TRBJ2-1|TRBV30
CASQGLGQFF
TGTGCCTCCCAGGGCTTAGGGCAGTTCTTC
>NA|NA|TRBJ2-1|TRBV2
CASSVAYNEQFF
TGTGCCAGCAGTGTCGCCTACAATGAGCAGTTCTTC
>NA|TRBD1|TRBJ2-1|TRBV6-4
CASSKQGAANEQFF
TGTGCCAGCAGTAAACAGGGGGCGGCCAATGAGCAGTTCTTC
>few|NA|TRBJ2-1|TRBV27
CASSWALYNEQFF
TGTGCCAGCAGTTGGGCCTTGTACAATGAGCAGTTCTTC
>few|TRBD2|TRBJ2-3|TRBV29-1
CSVEGGGGGRDTQYF
TGCAGCGTTGAAGGTGGGGGGGGTGGGAGGGATACGCAGTATTTT
>NA|NA|TRBJ2-3|TRBV5-5
CASSLGGVGDTQYF
TGTGCCAGCAGCTTAGGGGGGGTAGGAGATACGCAGTATTTT
>few|TRBD2|TRBJ2-1|TRBV6-4
CASSDRASGLYNEQFF
TGTGCCAGCAGTGACAGGGCTAGCGGCCTGTACAATGAGCAGTTCTTC
>NA|NA|TRBJ1-1|TRBV5-1
CASSLQTVGYTEAFF
TGCGCCAGCAGCTTACAGACAGTCGGATACACTGAAGCTTTCTTT
>NA|NA|TRBJ2-2|TRBV27
CASSTLRGYTGELFF
TGTGCCAGCAGTACCCTCAGGGGATACACCGGGGAGCTGTTTTTT
>NA|NA|TRBJ2-1|TRBV19
CASSRFTSNYNEQFF
TGTGCCAGTAGTAGATTCACTAGTAACTACAATGAGCAGTTCTTC
>NA|NA|TRBJ1-3|TRBV6-1
CASSERVAGEDTIYF
TGTGCCAGCAGTGAAAGGGTGGCAGGGGAAGACACCATATATTTT
>once|TRBD1|TRBJ1-2|TRBV5-4
CASSFPNQDRAFSYGYTF
TGTGCCAGCAGCTTCCCAAATCAGGACAGGGCCTTTTCCTATGGCTACACCTTC
>NA|TRBD1|TRBJ1-4|TRBV7-2
CASSLDRAEKLFF
TGTGCCAGCAGCTTGGACAGGGCTGAAAAACTGTTTTTT
>NA|TRBD1|TRBJ2-5|TRBV29-1
CSVEGQSIETQYF
TGCAGCGTTGAGGGACAGTCCATAGAGACCCAGTACTTC
>NA|TRBD2|TRBJ2-3|TRBV2
CASSDLAEGTDTQYF
TGTGCCAGCAGTGACCTAGCGGAGGGCACAGATACGCAGTATTTT
>NA|TRBD1|TRBJ2-5|TRBV11-2
CASSLQGAQGETQYF
TGTGCCAGCAGCCTACAGGGGGCGCAGGGGGAGACCCAGTACTTC
>few|TRBD1|TRBJ1-2|TRBV7-8
CASSLGGQGEGGYTF
TGTGCCAGCAGCTTAGGGGGACAGGGGGAGGGTGGCTACACCTTC
>NA|NA|TRBJ1-5|TRBV28
CASSLGGALSNQPQHF
TGTGCCAGCAGTTTGGGGGGGGCGTTAAGCAATCAGCCCCAGCATTTT
>NA|TRBD1|TRBJ2-7|TRBV27
CASSLGGQGYEQYF
TGTGCCAGCAGCCTAGGGGGACAGGGATACGAGCAGTACTTC
>NA|NA|TRBJ1-2|TRBV5-5
CASSSRSAGLGGYTF
TGTGCCAGCAGCTCCCGGTCCGCAGGGTTGGGTGGCTACACCTTC
>NA|TRBD1|TRBJ2-7|TRBV5-5
CASSSRTGTSPYEQYF
TGTGCCAGCAGCAGCCGGACAGGGACTTCTCCATACGAGCAGTACTTC
>NA|TRBD1|TRBJ1-2|TRBV5-6
CASSLGSGRGTYGYTF
TGTGCCAGCAGCTTGGGGTCGGGCAGGGGGACCTATGGCTACACCTTC
>NA|TRBD2|TRBJ2-3|TRBV11-3
CASSLGSGGGGDTQYF
TGTGCCAGCAGCTTAGGGAGCGGGGGGGGAGGAGATACGCAGTATTTT
>NA|NA|TRBJ1-1|TRBV19
CASTMGGTEAFF
TGTGCCAGTACCATGGGGGGAACTGAAGCTTTCTTT
>NA|TRBD1|TRBJ1-1|TRBV10-3
CAISEWTGGVTEAFF
TGTGCCATCAGTGAGTGGACAGGGGGAGTTACTGAAGCTTTCTTT
>NA|NA|TRBJ2-7|TRBV28
CASSPRGAIHYEQYF
TGTGCCAGCAGTCCCAGGGGGGCGATTCACTACGAGCAGTACTTC
>NA|NA|TRBJ2-7|TRBV28
CASSTGQTFGDEQYF
TGTGCCAGCAGTACTGGACAGACCTTTGGGGACGAGCAGTACTTC
>NA|NA|TRBJ2-1|TRBV7-9
CASSLASKAGHPRNEQFF
TGTGCCAGCAGCTTAGCGTCTAAGGCAGGCCACCCTCGTAATGAGCAGTTCTTC
>NA|NA|TRBJ1-4|TRBV4-3
CASSQEGGGRGGEKLFF
TGCGCCAGCAGCCAAGAGGGGGGAGGAAGGGGAGGTGAAAAACTGTTTTTT
>NA|TRBD2|TRBJ2-1|TRBV19
CASSSRGGFANEQFF
TGTGCCAGTAGTTCCCGCGGGGGATTTGCCAATGAGCAGTTCTTC
>NA|NA|TRBJ2-5|TRBV12-5
CASRWDAGGTQYF
TGTGCTAGTCGCTGGGATGCCGGAGGGACCCAGTACTTC
>NA|TRBD1|TRBJ2-7|TRBV2
CASRGDSYTYEQYF
TGTGCCAGCAGAGGGGACAGCTACACTTACGAGCAGTACTTC